This T cell receptor beta chain was sequenced in a study of T cell changes during pregnancy in multiple sclerosis. Germline V gene lookup returns CDR1 MDHEN and CDR2 SYDVKM. The CDR3 is 17 residues long. With V trimmed by 4 bases and J by 10 bases, 14 bases remained unmatched. Data came from immunoSEQ multiplex PCR; TCRdb stores just in-frame clones and leaves some out. The table lists tens of thousands of clones, 87% of them singletons. The origin of this receptor is a female donor with multiple sclerosis, enrolled in a pregnancy study. The sequencing here drew on CD4+ T cells from peripheral blood mononuclear cells, taken after pregnancy. The chain has TRBV28 and TRBJ1-6; 9 bases map to TRBD1. The CDR3 DNA reads as TGTGCCAGCAGTTCCGCATACGACAGGGGGTTTACCTCACCCCTCCACTTT. It specifies CASSSAYDRGFTSPLHF.